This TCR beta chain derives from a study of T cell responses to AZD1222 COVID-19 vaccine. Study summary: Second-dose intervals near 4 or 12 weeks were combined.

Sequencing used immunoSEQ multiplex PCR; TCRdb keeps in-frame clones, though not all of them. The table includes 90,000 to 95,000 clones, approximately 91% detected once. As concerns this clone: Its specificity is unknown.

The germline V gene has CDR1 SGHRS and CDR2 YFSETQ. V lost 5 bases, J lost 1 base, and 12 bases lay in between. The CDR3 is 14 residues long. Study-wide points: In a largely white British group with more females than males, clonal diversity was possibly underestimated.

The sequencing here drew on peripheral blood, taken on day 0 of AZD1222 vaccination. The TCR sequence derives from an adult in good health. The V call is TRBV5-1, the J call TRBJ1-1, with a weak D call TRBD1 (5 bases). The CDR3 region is CASSQEGPNTEAFF. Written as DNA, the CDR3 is TGCGCCAGCAGTCAAGAGGGGCCGAACACTGAAGCTTTCTTT.